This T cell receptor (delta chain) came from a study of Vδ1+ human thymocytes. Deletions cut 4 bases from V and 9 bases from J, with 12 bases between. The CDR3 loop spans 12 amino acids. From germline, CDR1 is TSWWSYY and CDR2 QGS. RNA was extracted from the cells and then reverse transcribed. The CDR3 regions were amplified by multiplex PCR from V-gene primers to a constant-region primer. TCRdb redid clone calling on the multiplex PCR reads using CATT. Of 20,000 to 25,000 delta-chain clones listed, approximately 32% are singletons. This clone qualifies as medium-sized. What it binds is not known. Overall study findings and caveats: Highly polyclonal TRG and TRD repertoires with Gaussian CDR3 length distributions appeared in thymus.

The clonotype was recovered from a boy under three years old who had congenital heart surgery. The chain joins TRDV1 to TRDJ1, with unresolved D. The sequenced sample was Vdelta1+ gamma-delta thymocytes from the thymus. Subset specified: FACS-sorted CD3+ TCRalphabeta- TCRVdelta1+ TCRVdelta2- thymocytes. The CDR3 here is CALGVPFLQLIF. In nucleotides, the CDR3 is TGTGCTCTTGGGGTCCCCTTTCTACAACTCATCTTT.